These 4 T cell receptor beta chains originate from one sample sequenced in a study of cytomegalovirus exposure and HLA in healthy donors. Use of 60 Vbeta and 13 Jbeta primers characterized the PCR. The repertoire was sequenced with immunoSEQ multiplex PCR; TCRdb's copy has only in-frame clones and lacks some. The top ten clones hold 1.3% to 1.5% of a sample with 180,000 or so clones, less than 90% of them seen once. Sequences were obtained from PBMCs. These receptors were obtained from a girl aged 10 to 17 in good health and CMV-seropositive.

This CDR3 is CASSMGGTPSPGYTF. CDR3 coding DNA: TGTGCCAGTAGTATGGGGGGGACGCCCAGTCCTGGCTACACCTTC. The V call is TRBV19, the J call TRBJ1-2; possible D gene TRBD1, 5 bases. This CDR3 has 15 amino acids. V was pared by 3 bases and J by 7 bases, with 18 bases between. Germline CDR1 is LNHDA and CDR2 is SQIVND (reference sequence).

In DNA, the CDR3 is TGTGCCAGCAGTTACTCGTTCCTGCGTGTCACAGATACGCAGTATTTT. Translating it yields CASSYSFLRVTDTQYF. V gene TRBV6-5 combines with J gene TRBJ2-3; D not resolved. The ends were cut back, 0 bases at V and 2 bases at J, with 12 bases in the middle. Looked up from germline, CDR1 is MNHEY and CDR2 is SVGAGI. This CDR3 region has 16 residues.

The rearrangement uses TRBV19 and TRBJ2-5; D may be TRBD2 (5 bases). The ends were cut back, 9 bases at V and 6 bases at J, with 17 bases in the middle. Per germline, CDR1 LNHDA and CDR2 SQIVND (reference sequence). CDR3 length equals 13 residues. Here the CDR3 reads CARARTAQQTQYF. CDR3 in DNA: TGTGCCAGGGCGAGGACTGCCCAGCAGACCCAGTACTTC.

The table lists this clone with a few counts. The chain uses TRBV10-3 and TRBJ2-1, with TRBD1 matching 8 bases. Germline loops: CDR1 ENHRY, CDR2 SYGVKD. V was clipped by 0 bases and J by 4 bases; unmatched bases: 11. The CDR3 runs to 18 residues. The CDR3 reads CAISESTGQGQGYNEQFF. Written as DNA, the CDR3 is TGTGCCATCAGTGAGTCGACAGGACAGGGTCAAGGGTACAATGAGCAGTTCTTC.